The clone carrying this TCR beta chain came up once. TCRdb's copy holds only in-frame clones and misses some; the assay was immunoSEQ multiplex PCR. The sample has 1,400,000 or so clones; 98% to 99% are singletons. The sample is drawn from a study of shared clonotypes between healthy human individuals. The CDR3 runs to 14 residues. Germline CDR1 WSHSY, CDR2 SAAADI. Trimming cost V 2 bases and J 6 bases, with 11 bases left between them. The sample comprised naive CD4+ T cells sorted from blood. Subset indicated: CD45RA+ positively selected. V usage is TRBV10-2 and J usage is TRBJ1-5, with D tentatively TRBD1 (6 bases). This receptor was obtained from a young man in good health. This CDR3 is CASSETGTSQPQHF. In nucleotides, the CDR3 is TGCGCCAGCAGTGAGACAGGGACGAGTCAGCCCCAGCATTTT.